Detailed here is one T cell receptor (beta chain). Its specificity is not known. TCRdb reprocessed the 5' RACE reads via MiXCR and lists one record per CDR3 protein. In the table there are some 840,000 distinct CDR3 sequences, 12% of which are singletons. Germline trimming cut 2 bases from V and 14 bases from J; bases unmatched to any gene: 12. The germline gives CDR1 MNHEY, CDR2 SVGAGI. The CDR3 runs 14 residues. The sample is drawn from a study of CD8 T cells in ankylosing spondylitis. The study's findings and limits: About eight highly homologous variants made up a TCR beta motif that seemed to typify ankylosing spondylitis blood. Reported data indicate significant enrichment of disease-linked clones within matched ankylosing spondylitis synovial fluid. In synovial fluid and blood from reactive arthritis, some motif variants were previously reported. Disease-linked clones were CD8+ and relatively rare in peripheral blood.

Sequenced material: blood, either unsorted or a sorted T cell fraction (not recorded which). The sequence came from a male donor with ankylosing spondylitis. This sequence joins TRBV6-5 and TRBJ2-3, with TRBD1 identical over 8 bases. As DNA, the CDR3 is TGTGCCAGCAGTTACAGTTCGGGACAGGAGTTCGCGTATTTT. Its protein product is CASSYSSGQEFAYF.